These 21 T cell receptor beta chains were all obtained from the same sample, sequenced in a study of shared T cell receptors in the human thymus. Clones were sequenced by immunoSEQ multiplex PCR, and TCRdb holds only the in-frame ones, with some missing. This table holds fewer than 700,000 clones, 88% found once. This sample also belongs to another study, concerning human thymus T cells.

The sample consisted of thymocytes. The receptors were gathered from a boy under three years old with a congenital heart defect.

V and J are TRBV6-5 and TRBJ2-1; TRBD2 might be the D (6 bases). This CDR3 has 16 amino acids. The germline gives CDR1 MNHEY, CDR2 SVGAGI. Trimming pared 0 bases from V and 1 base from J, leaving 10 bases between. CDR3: CASSYSIRESYNEQFF. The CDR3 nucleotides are TGTGCCAGCAGTTACTCGATACGGGAGTCCTACAATGAGCAGTTCTTC.

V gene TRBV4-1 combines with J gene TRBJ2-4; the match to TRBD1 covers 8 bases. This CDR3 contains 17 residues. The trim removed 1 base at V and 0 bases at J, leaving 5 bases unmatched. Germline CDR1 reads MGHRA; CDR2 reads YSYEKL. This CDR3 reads CASSQGDRQLAKNIQYF. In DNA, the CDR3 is TGCGCCAGCAGCCAAGGGGACAGGCAGTTAGCCAAAAACATTCAGTACTTC.

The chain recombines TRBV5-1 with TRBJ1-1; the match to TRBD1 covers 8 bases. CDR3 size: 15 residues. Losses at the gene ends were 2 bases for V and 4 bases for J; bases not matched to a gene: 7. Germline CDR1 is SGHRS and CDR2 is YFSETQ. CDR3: CASSFSTGAPTEAFF. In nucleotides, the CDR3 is TGCGCCAGCAGCTTTTCGACAGGGGCCCCCACTGAAGCTTTCTTT.

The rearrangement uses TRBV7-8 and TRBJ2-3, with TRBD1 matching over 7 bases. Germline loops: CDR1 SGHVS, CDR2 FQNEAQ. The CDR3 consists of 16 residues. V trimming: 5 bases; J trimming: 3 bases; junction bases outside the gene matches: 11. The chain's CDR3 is CASSATRGRGTDTQYF. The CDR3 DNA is TGTGCCAGCAGCGCTACTAGGGGGCGTGGGACAGATACGCAGTATTTT.

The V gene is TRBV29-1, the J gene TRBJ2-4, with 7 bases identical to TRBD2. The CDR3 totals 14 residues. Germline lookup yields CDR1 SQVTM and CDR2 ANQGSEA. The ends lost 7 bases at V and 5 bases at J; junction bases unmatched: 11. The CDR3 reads CSALEGGPENIQYF. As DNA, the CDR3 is TGCAGCGCACTTGAGGGAGGGCCGGAAAACATTCAGTACTTC.

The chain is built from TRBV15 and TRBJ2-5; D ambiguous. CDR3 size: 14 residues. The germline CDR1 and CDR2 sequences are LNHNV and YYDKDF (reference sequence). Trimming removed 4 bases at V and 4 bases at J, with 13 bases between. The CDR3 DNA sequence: TGTGCCACCAGCATAGGCAGGCTGGGAGAGACCCAGTACTTC. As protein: CATSIGRLGETQYF.

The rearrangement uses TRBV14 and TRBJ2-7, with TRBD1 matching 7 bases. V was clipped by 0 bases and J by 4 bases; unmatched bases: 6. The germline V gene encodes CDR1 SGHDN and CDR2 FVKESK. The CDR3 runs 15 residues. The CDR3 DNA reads TGTGCCAGCAGCCAAGATGCCACAGGGGTATACGAGCAGTACTTC. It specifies CASSQDATGVYEQYF.

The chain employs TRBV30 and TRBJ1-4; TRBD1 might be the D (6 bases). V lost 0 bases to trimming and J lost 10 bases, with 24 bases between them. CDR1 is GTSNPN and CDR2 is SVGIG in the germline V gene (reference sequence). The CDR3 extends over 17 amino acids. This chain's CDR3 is CAWSVRGGAIGDGKLFF. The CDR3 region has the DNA TGTGCCTGGAGTGTACGGGGGGGGGCGATCGGTGATGGAAAACTGTTTTTT.

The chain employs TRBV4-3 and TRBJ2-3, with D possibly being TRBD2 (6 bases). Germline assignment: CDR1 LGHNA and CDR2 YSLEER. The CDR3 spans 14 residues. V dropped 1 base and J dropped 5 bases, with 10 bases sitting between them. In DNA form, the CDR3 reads TGCGCCAGCAGCCAAGGGGTCGGGAGAGATACGCAGTATTTT. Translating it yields CASSQGVGRDTQYF.

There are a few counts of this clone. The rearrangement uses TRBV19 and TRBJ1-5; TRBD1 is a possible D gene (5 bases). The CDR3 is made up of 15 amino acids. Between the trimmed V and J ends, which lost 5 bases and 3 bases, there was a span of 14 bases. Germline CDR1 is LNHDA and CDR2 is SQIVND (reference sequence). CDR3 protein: CASSFCGGDNQPQHF. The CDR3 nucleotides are TGTGCCAGTAGTTTCTGCGGGGGGGACAATCAGCCCCAGCATTTT.

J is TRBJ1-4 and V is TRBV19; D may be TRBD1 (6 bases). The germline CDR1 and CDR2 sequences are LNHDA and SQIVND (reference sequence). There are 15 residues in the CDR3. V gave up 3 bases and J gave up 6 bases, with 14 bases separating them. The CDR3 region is CASSMGGGAHEKLFF. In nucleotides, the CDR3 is TGTGCCAGTAGTATGGGGGGGGGCGCCCATGAAAAACTGTTTTTT. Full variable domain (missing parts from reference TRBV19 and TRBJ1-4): DGGITQSPKYLFRKEGQNVTLSCEQNLNHDAMYWYRQDPGQGLRLIYYSQIVNDFQKGDIAEGYSVSREKKESFPLTVTSAQKNPTAFYLCASSMGGGAHEKLFFGSGTQLSVL.

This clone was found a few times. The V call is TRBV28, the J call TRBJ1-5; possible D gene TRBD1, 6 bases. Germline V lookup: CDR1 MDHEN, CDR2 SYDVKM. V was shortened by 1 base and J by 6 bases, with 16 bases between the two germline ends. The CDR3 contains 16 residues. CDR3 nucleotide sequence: TGTGCCAGCAGTTTATTGGGGGGGCAGGTATTTCAGCCCCAGCATTTT. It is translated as CASSLLGGQVFQPQHF.

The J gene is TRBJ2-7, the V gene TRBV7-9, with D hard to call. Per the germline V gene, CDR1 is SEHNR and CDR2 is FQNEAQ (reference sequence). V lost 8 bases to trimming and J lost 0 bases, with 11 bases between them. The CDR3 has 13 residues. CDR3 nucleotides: TGTGCCAGCCAACCCCCCGGCTCCTACGAGCAGTACTTC. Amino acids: CASQPPGSYEQYF.

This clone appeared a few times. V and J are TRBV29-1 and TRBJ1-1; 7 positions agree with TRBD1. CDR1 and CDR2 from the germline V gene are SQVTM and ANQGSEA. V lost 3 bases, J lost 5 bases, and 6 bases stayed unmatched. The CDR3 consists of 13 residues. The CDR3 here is CSVEFAGGTEAFF. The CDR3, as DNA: TGCAGCGTTGAGTTCGCAGGGGGAACTGAAGCTTTCTTT.

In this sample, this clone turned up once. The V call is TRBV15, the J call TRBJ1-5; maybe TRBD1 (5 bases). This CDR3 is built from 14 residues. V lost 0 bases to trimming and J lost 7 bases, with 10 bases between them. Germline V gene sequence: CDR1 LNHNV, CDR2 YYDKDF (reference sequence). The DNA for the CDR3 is TGTGCCACCAGCAGAGAGGAGGGGCGGCAGCCCCAGCATTTT. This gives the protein CATSREEGRQPQHF.

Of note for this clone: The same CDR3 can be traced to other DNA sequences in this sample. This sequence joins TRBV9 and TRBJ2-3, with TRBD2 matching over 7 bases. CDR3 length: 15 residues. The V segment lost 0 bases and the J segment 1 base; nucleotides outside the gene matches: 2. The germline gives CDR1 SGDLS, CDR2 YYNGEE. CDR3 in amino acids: CASSVGGSGTDTQYF. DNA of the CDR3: TGTGCCAGCAGCGTAGGCGGGAGTGGCACAGATACGCAGTATTTT.

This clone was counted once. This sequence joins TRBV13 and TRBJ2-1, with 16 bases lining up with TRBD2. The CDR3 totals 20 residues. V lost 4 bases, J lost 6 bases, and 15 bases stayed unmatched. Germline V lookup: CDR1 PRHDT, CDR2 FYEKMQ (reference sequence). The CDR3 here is CASSSFPGLAGGPGANEQFF. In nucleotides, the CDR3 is TGTGCCAGCAGCTCCTTCCCGGGACTAGCGGGAGGGCCGGGCGCCAATGAGCAGTTCTTC.

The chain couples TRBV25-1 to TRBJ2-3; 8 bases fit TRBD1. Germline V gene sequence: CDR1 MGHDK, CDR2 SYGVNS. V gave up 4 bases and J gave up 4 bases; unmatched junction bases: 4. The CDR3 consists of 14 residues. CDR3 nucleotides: TGTGCCAGCAGTGGAGGACAGGGAGCAGATACGCAGTATTTT. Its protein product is CASSGGQGADTQYF. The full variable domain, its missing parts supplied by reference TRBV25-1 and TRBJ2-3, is EADIYQTPRYLVIGTGKKITLECSQTMGHDKMYWYQQDPGMELHLIHYSYGVNSTEKGDLSSESTVSRIRTEHFPLTLESARPSHTSQYLCASSGGQGADTQYFGPGTRLTVL.

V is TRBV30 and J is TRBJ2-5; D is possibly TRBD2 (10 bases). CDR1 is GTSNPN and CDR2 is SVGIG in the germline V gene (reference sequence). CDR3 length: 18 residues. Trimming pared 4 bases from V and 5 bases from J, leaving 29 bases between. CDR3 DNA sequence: TGTGCCTGGATTGGAGGACAGGGGAAGCGGGAGGGCCCGGAGACCCAGTACTTC. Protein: CAWIGGQGKREGPETQYF.

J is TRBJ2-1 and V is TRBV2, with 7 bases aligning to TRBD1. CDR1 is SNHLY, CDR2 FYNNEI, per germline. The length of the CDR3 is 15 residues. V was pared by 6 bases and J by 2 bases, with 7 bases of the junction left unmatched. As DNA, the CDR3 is TGTGCCAGCAGACCAGAGACAGGGCCCTACAATGAGCAGTTCTTC. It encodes CASRPETGPYNEQFF. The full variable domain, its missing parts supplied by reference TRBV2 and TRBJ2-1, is EPEVTQTPSHQVTQMGQEVILRCVPISNHLYFYWYRQILGQKVEFLVSFYNNEISEKSEIFDDQFSVERPDGSNFTLKIRSTKLEDSAMYFCASRPETGPYNEQFFGPGTRLTVL.

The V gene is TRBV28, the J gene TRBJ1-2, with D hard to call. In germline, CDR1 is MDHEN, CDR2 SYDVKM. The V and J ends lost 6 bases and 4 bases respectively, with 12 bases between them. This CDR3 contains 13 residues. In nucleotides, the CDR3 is TGTGCCAGCAGCGCCGAGGATAGCTATGGCTACACCTTC. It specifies CASSAEDSYGYTF.